A selection of T cell receptor beta chains follows, all from one sample in a study of OX40 agonist ivuxolimab in advanced cancers. The assay was immunoSEQ multiplex PCR, and TCRdb's table has in-frame clones only and misses some. There are about 73,000 clones in the sample; just under 90% occur only once, and roughly 0.56% lies in the top ten. This specimen was CD4+ or CD8+ T cells sorted from blood, taken in a trial of the OX40 agonist ivuxolimab. These receptors all come from an adult with an advanced solid tumor such as melanoma, head and neck, liver or kidney cancer. The CDR3 runs from the conserved cysteine through the conserved F or W. The D gene is left open where the match is weak. The size of a clone is reported for some rows only, either as once, few or many, or as a class for expanded clones.

d_call j_call clone_size v_call cdr3_length cdr3_aa cdr3_nt
TRBD1 TRBJ1-2 - TRBV2 16 CASSEAWTGLGYGYTF TGTGCCAGCAGTGAAGCCTGGACAGGCTTGGGCTATGGCTACACCTTC
- TRBJ2-1 - TRBV4-1 15 CASSQESLGGGMEFF TGCGCCAGCAGCCAAGAAAGCCTCGGGGGCGGGATGGAGTTCTTC
- TRBJ2-2 - TRBV7-3 12 CASSLGIGELFF TGTGCCAGCAGCTTAGGTATCGGGGAGCTGTTTTTT
TRBD1 TRBJ1-5 - TRBV6-6 16 CASSYLQGALNQPQHF TGTGCCAGCAGTTACCTCCAGGGGGCACTTAATCAGCCCCAGCATTTT
- TRBJ2-7 - TRBV18 13 CASSLSRGYEQYF TGTGCCAGCTCACTGTCCAGGGGCTACGAGCAGTACTTC
- TRBJ2-2 - TRBV7-9 16 CASSLQDIVISGELFF TGTGCCAGCAGCTTACAGGACATAGTTATATCCGGGGAGCTGTTTTTT
TRBD1 TRBJ1-2 - TRBV4-1 14 CASSHRTGVLGYTF TGCGCCAGCAGCCATCGGACAGGGGTTTTAGGCTACACCTTC
- TRBJ2-7 - TRBV6-1 14 CASSATQNGYEQYF TGTGCCAGCAGTGCGACACAAAACGGGTACGAGCAGTACTTC
TRBD2 TRBJ2-3 - TRBV5-1 17 CASSPRDSGGAGDTQYF TGCGCCAGCAGCCCCCGAGATAGCGGGGGAGCCGGAGATACGCAGTATTTT
- TRBJ2-3 - TRBV5-4 15 CASSLGRSRTDTQYF TGTGCCAGCAGCTTAGGTAGAAGTCGCACAGATACGCAGTATTTT
TRBD1 TRBJ1-1 - TRBV10-3 16 CAISWDRMRSNTEAFF TGTGCCATCAGTTGGGACAGGATGAGGTCGAACACTGAAGCTTTCTTT
TRBD1 TRBJ1-1 - TRBV10-3 15 CAISPGTGMNTEAFF TGTGCCATCAGTCCCGGGACAGGGATGAACACTGAAGCTTTCTTT
- TRBJ1-4 - TRBV6-1 14 CASSFTSTNEKLFF TGTGCCAGCAGCTTCACCTCAACTAATGAAAAACTGTTTTTT
- TRBJ1-4 - TRBV27 16 CASSTRQGRTNEKLFF TGTGCCAGCAGTACCCGGCAGGGGAGAACTAATGAAAAACTGTTTTTT
- TRBJ2-7 - TRBV10-3 15 CAISEPATPSNEQYF TGTGCCATCAGTGAGCCTGCAACTCCAAGCAACGAGCAGTACTTC
TRBD2 TRBJ2-3 once TRBV25-1 16 CASSDRYSGSTDTQYF TGTGCCAGCAGTGATAGATATAGCGGGAGCACAGATACGCAGTATTTT
TRBD1 TRBJ1-2 few TRBV28 17 CASSFIRTGGSGYGYTF TGTGCCAGCAGTTTTATACGCACAGGGGGCTCAGGCTATGGCTACACCTTC
TRBD1 TRBJ1-5 - TRBV7-8 17 CASSLGRTGLVRQPQHF TGTGCCAGCAGCTTAGGTCGGACAGGGTTAGTGAGACAGCCCCAGCATTTT
TRBD2 TRBJ2-3 - TRBV7-8 17 CASSRGPSGRVTDTQYF TGTGCCAGCAGCCGAGGGCCTAGCGGGAGGGTCACAGATACGCAGTATTTT
TRBD2 TRBJ2-5 - TRBV5-1 14 CASSASGLGETQYF TGCGCCAGCAGCGCGTCGGGACTAGGGGAGACCCAGTACTTC
- TRBJ1-1 - TRBV7-9 14 CASSLAPRSTEAFF TGTGCCAGCAGCTTAGCGCCCCGTAGCACTGAAGCTTTCTTT
- TRBJ2-2 few TRBV30 12 CAKDRNTGELFF TGTGCCAAAGACAGGAACACCGGGGAGCTGTTTTTT
TRBD1 TRBJ1-3 - TRBV18 11 CAGQAGNTIYF TGTGCCGGACAGGCTGGAAACACCATATATTTT
TRBD2 TRBJ2-7 - TRBV7-8 15 CASSLVLAENYEQYF TGTGCCAGCAGCTTAGTACTAGCGGAGAACTACGAGCAGTACTTC
TRBD1 TRBJ1-2 few TRBV5-4 14 CASSYPDRARGYTF TGTGCCAGCAGCTATCCAGACAGGGCCCGCGGCTACACCTTC
- TRBJ2-7 - TRBV6-7 14 CASRNDPSPYEQYF TGTGCCAGCAGAAACGACCCCTCCCCCTACGAGCAGTACTTC
TRBD2 TRBJ2-2 - TRBV5-4 20 CASSLPASGRSLRNTGELFF TGTGCCAGCAGCTTGCCGGCTAGCGGGAGGAGCCTCCGGAACACCGGGGAGCTGTTTTTT
- TRBJ2-7 few TRBV28 14 CASIPPGPAREQYF TGTGCCAGCATACCCCCCGGCCCCGCTCGGGAGCAGTACTTC
TRBD1 TRBJ2-5 once TRBV5-1 15 CASGETGKGQETQYF TGCGCCAGCGGGGAGACAGGGAAGGGCCAAGAGACCCAGTACTTC
TRBD2 TRBJ2-7 - TRBV5-6 15 CASSFGLAGVFEQYF TGTGCCAGCAGCTTTGGACTAGCGGGAGTCTTCGAGCAGTACTTC
- TRBJ2-5 - TRBV30 12 CAWAAQGGPPHF TGTGCCTGGGCGGCCCAGGGGGGGCCCCCTCACTTC
- TRBJ1-1 - TRBV7-6 14 CASSVAGENTEAFF TGTGCCAGCAGCGTTGCAGGGGAGAACACTGAAGCTTTCTTT
- TRBJ2-7 - TRBV6-5 14 CASSYVAGLYEQYF TGTGCCAGCAGTTACGTCGCGGGACTCTACGAGCAGTACTTC
- TRBJ1-5 once TRBV19 13 CASSEQSNQPQHF TGTGCCAGTAGTGAACAGAGCAATCAGCCCCAGCATTTT
- TRBJ1-5 - TRBV2 13 CASSEASHQPQHF TGTGCCAGCAGTGAAGCCAGCCATCAGCCCCAGCATTTT
TRBD2 TRBJ2-7 - TRBV5-1 15 CASSFTGTSGDEQYF TGCGCCAGCAGCTTCACCGGGACTAGCGGAGACGAGCAGTACTTC
- TRBJ1-1 - TRBV11-3 14 CASSPRGGRDEAFF TGTGCCAGCAGCCCTAGGGGGGGCAGGGATGAAGCTTTCTTT
TRBD1 TRBJ2-7 - TRBV15 14 CATSRQGASYEQYF TGTGCCACCAGCAGACAGGGGGCCTCCTACGAGCAGTACTTC
TRBD1 TRBJ2-1 - TRBV11-2 15 CASSLGQGAPREQFF TGTGCCAGCAGCTTAGGACAGGGGGCTCCTAGAGAGCAGTTCTTC
- TRBJ2-2 - TRBV5-1 13 CASSLLATGELFF TGCGCCAGCAGCCTGCTAGCAACCGGGGAGCTGTTTTTT
- TRBJ2-1 - TRBV5-1 15 CASSLSLELDNEQFF TGCGCCAGCAGCTTGAGTCTAGAGCTCGACAATGAGCAGTTCTTC
- TRBJ1-4 - TRBV4-1 13 CASSQAGAVKLFF TGCGCCAGCAGCCAAGCTGGCGCCGTAAAACTGTTTTTT
- TRBJ2-3 - TRBV9 15 CASSVEQSPQFGQYF TGTGCCAGCAGCGTAGAACAGAGCCCACAATTTGGGCAGTATTTT
- TRBJ2-3 - TRBV28 13 CASRPTGRDTQYF TGTGCCAGCAGACCCACAGGGCGAGATACGCAGTATTTT
- TRBJ1-4 - TRBV27 17 CASSLLRGEVGPEKLFF TGTGCCAGCAGTTTATTACGGGGGGAGGTAGGCCCTGAAAAACTGTTTTTT